The 27 T cell receptor beta chains given below trace back to one sample, sequenced in a study of CD4 T cells in relation to SARS-CoV-2 and coronaviruses (dated by TCRdb to the early 2020s). Library generation was performed with the immunoSEQ multiplex PCR assay. TCRdb provides this immuneACCESS table in a form limited to in-frame rearrangements. Some clones are lacking; in checked studies, under half of them reflect an unresolved V gene, and why the rest are absent is not known. The sample table shows around 41,000 clones, and 84% are seen once. 0.95% to 1.5% of the sample is held by the ten biggest clonotypes. These receptors have no identified antigens. Sequenced material: naive CD4+ T cells from PBMCs, cultured in vitro. The cell subset or site label, as the study defines it: naive CD4+ T cells isolated by negative enrichment. These receptors all come from an adult with COVID-19.

The gene calls are TRBV3-1 (or the pseudogene TRBV3-2) and TRBJ1-1; the D gene is possibly TRBD1 (6 bases). Trimming shortened V by 1 base and J by 11 bases, and 14 bases separated the two germline ends. The length of the CDR3 is 13 residues. The V gene's germline CDR1 is LGHDT and CDR2 YNNKEL (reference sequence). DNA of the CDR3: TGTGCCAGCAGCCAAGGGACAGACGCCGCGGCTTTCTTT. Translating gives CASSQGTDAAAFF.

CDR3 in DNA: TGCAGCGTCGCAAATACAGGGCTGGGTGAAGCTTTCTTT. Amino acids: CSVANTGLGEAFF. J is TRBJ1-1 and V is TRBV29-1; the D gene is possibly TRBD1 (6 bases). V was trimmed by 6 bases and J by 7 bases, leaving 18 bases between them. There are 13 residues in the CDR3. Per the germline V gene, CDR1 is SQVTM and CDR2 is ANQGSEA.

The V call is TRBV5-6, the J call TRBJ2-5; D is unresolved. CDR3 length: 14 residues. Trimming left V 1 base short and J 3 bases short, with 10 bases between. Germline V gene lookup returns CDR1 SGHDT and CDR2 YYEEEE. CDR3 bases: TGTGCCAGCAGCTTGTGGGCTACAGAAGAGACCCAGTACTTC. Protein sequence: CASSLWATEETQYF.

This rearrangement joins TRBV7-2 to TRBJ2-6; 11 bases line up with TRBD1. Germline loops: CDR1 SGHTA, CDR2 FQGNSA. The J segment lost 1 base and the V segment lost 4 bases, leaving 9 bases of the junction unmatched. There are 19 residues in the CDR3. The CDR3 DNA follows: TGTGCCAGCAGCTCGACCCCCGGGACAGGGGGGTCTGGGGCCAACGTCCTGACTTTC. It translates to CASSSTPGTGGSGANVLTF.

The rearrangement joins TRBV4-3 to TRBJ2-3; D is ambiguous. The CDR3 is made up of 16 amino acids. CDR1 and CDR2 (germline): LGHNA, YSLEER. Trimming shortened V by 2 bases and J by 0 bases, and 12 bases separated the two germline ends. CDR3 loop: CASSQMGRHSTDTQYF. Written as DNA, the CDR3 is TGCGCCAGCAGCCAAATGGGTCGTCACAGCACAGATACGCAGTATTTT.

The chain carries TRBV5-1 and TRBJ2-7, with D tentatively TRBD1 or TRBD2 (6 bases each). Germline values: CDR1 SGHRS, CDR2 YFSETQ. The V end lost 3 bases, the J end lost 6 bases, and 13 bases lay between the germline ends. CDR3 size: 13 residues. In DNA, the CDR3 is TGCGCCAGCAGCTCGATACAGGGAGGCGAGCAGTACTTC. Translated, it gives CASSSIQGGEQYF.

The chain employs TRBV30 and TRBJ1-5; 7 bases line up with TRBD1. Trimming at V came to 2 bases and at J to 7 bases, leaving 5 bases not matched to a gene. Germline V gene lookup returns CDR1 GTSNPN and CDR2 SVGIG (reference sequence). This CDR3 comprises 13 residues. The CDR3 protein is CAWSSQGRQPQHF. CDR3 bases: TGTGCCTGGAGTTCACAGGGGAGGCAGCCCCAGCATTTT.

This sequence joins TRBV7-6 and TRBJ1-5; 9 nucleotides match TRBD1. This CDR3 is built from 16 residues. Germline CDR1 and CDR2: SGHVS and FNYEAQ. V lost 7 bases, J lost 9 bases, and 16 bases stayed unmatched. The CDR3 spells CASKQQGAGAVGPQHF. The CDR3 DNA reads TGTGCCAGCAAACAACAGGGGGCGGGGGCGGTTGGGCCCCAGCATTTT.

The chain joins TRBV15 to TRBJ2-3, with D perhaps matching TRBD2 (7 bases). This CDR3 has 16 amino acids. V was clipped by 1 base and J by 5 bases, with 16 bases between them. Germline V gene sequence: CDR1 LNHNV, CDR2 YYDKDF (reference sequence). In nucleotides, the CDR3 is TGTGCCACCAGCAGAGGGTTGGCGGGGGCAGAAGATACGCAGTATTTT. This encodes CATSRGLAGAEDTQYF.

V is TRBV7-9 and J is TRBJ2-5, with D perhaps TRBD1 or TRBD2 (6 bases each). Germline V CDR1 and CDR2: SEHNR, FQNEAQ (reference sequence). The V end lost 5 bases, the J end lost 4 bases, and 11 bases lay between the germline ends. This CDR3 contains 13 residues. The CDR3 loop is CASSPRGPETQYF. The CDR3 region has the DNA TGTGCCAGCAGCCCCCGGGGGCCAGAGACCCAGTACTTC.

The chain uses TRBV27 and TRBJ1-2; D ambiguous. Germline loops: CDR1 MNHEY, CDR2 SMNVEV (reference sequence). The CDR3 contains 14 residues. The V end lost 5 bases, the J end lost 4 bases, and 14 bases lay between the germline ends. In DNA form, the CDR3 reads TGTGCCAGCAGTGACCCTCCCCTTGGCTATGGCTACACCTTC. Its protein product is CASSDPPLGYGYTF.

The gene calls are TRBV18 and TRBJ2-7; a weak D match, TRBD2 (5 bases). The V end was cut by 1 base, the J end by 2 bases, with 12 bases between. This CDR3 is 15 amino acids long. Germline V lookup: CDR1 KGHSH, CDR2 LQKENI. The CDR3 coding sequence is TGTGCCAGCTCACCACGATTTGAGAGGGCCTACGAGCAGTACTTC. This gives the protein CASSPRFERAYEQYF.

The V gene is TRBV2, the J gene TRBJ2-1; the match to TRBD2 covers 11 bases. V shed 6 bases, J shed 7 bases, and the junction held 8 bases outside the gene matches. Germline loops: CDR1 SNHLY, CDR2 FYNNEI. The CDR3 sequence is 15 residues long. CDR3 region: CASRRTSGSSNEQFF. The CDR3 DNA reads as TGTGCCAGCAGACGAACTAGCGGGAGCTCGAATGAGCAGTTCTTC.

The table lists this clone with a few counts. This chain uses TRBV19 with TRBJ1-5; weak D call: TRBD1 (6 bases). The CDR3 loop spans 16 amino acids. Trimming took 2 bases from V and 4 from J, leaving 15 bases between them. Germline CDR1 and CDR2: LNHDA and SQIVND (reference sequence). DNA for the CDR3: TGTGCCAGTAGTATACTGACAGGTGGTCGAAATCAGCCCCAGCATTTT. Its protein product is CASSILTGGRNQPQHF.

V and J are TRBV23-1 and TRBJ1-5; 9 nucleotides align to TRBD1. TRBV23-1 belongs to the ORF category, with a function that is uncertain. The CDR3 is 15 residues long. The V gene end was trimmed by 5 bases and the J gene end by 6 bases; junction bases not matched to a gene: 8. The CDR3 spells CASSSGQGKGQPQHF. The CDR3 DNA sequence: TGCGCCAGCAGTTCCGGACAGGGGAAGGGTCAGCCCCAGCATTTT.

The chain links TRBV3-1 (or the pseudogene TRBV3-2) to TRBJ2-6; the D is unclear. Germline V gene lookup returns CDR1 LGHDT and CDR2 YNNKEL (reference sequence). The CDR3 runs 15 residues. V gave up 0 bases and J gave up 4 bases, with 7 bases separating them. Here the CDR3 reads CASSQDFAGANVLTF. DNA for the CDR3: TGTGCCAGCAGCCAAGACTTTGCCGGGGCCAACGTCCTGACTTTC.

The chain uses TRBV18 and TRBJ2-3, with TRBD2 matching 8 bases. Germline trimming cut 5 bases from V and 5 bases from J; bases unmatched to any gene: 12. From germline, CDR1 is KGHSH and CDR2 LQKENI. This CDR3 spans 16 amino acids. Written as DNA, the CDR3 is TGTGCCAGCTCATCAATAGCGGGAAATGTGAAAGATACGCAGTATTTT. This encodes CASSSIAGNVKDTQYF.

The CDR3 loop reads CASSLGPSNQPQHF. CDR3 nucleotide sequence: TGCGCCAGCAGCTTGGGCCCGTCCAATCAGCCCCAGCATTTT. This chain joins TRBV5-1 and TRBJ1-5; D ambiguous. The V and J ends lost 0 bases and 3 bases respectively, with 7 bases between them. Germline V CDR1 and CDR2: SGHRS, YFSETQ. CDR3 size: 14 residues.

This clone showed up just once. This rearrangement joins TRBV29-1 to TRBJ2-5; TRBD1 matches at 7 bases. The CDR3 sequence is 12 residues long. Germline loops: CDR1 SQVTM, CDR2 ANQGSEA. V was pared by 7 bases and J by 0 bases, with 2 bases of the junction left unmatched. CDR3 nucleotides: TGCAGCGGGGACAGTGACCAAGAGACCCAGTACTTC. It encodes CSGDSDQETQYF.

The V and J genes are TRBV2 and TRBJ1-5; a possible D gene is TRBD1 (6 bases). CDR3 length equals 14 residues. The germline V gene has CDR1 SNHLY and CDR2 FYNNEI. V was pared by 1 base and J by 3 bases, with 7 bases between. This CDR3 reads CASSEGTANQPQHF. CDR3 sequence (DNA): TGTGCCAGCAGTGAAGGGACAGCCAATCAGCCCCAGCATTTT.

The CDR3 sequence is CASRGPGQGDNEQFF. The DNA for the CDR3 is TGTGCCAGTAGAGGTCCGGGACAGGGCGACAATGAGCAGTTCTTC. The genes are TRBV19 and TRBJ2-1, with 9 bases fitting TRBD1. Germline V gene sequence: CDR1 LNHDA, CDR2 SQIVND (reference sequence). The ends lost 6 bases at V and 5 bases at J; junction bases unmatched: 8. This CDR3 is built from 15 residues.

The chain uses TRBV18 and TRBJ1-5; the D gene is possibly TRBD1 (6 bases). This CDR3 is 15 amino acids long. V lost 3 bases and J 5 bases, leaving 14 bases between the germline ends. The germline V gene has CDR1 KGHSH and CDR2 LQKENI. CDR3 in DNA: TGTGCCAGCTCACCGATCCCAAACAGGGATCAGCCCCAGCATTTT. Translating it yields CASSPIPNRDQPQHF.

This clone came up a few times. The chain has TRBV7-9 and TRBJ2-1; no reliable D call. This CDR3 has 14 amino acids. The V gene's germline CDR1 is SEHNR and CDR2 FQNEAQ (reference sequence). V was shortened by 5 bases and J by 5 bases, with 13 bases between the two germline ends. The CDR3 is CASSHTTIDNEQFF. The CDR3 coding sequence is TGTGCCAGCAGCCACACAACGATAGACAATGAGCAGTTCTTC.

The V call is TRBV6-6, the J call TRBJ2-7; 8 bases line up with TRBD2. This CDR3 contains 16 residues. V lost 1 base, J lost 6 bases, and 11 bases stayed unmatched. Germline assignment: CDR1 MNHNY and CDR2 SVGAGI (reference sequence). CDR3 protein: CASSYYPSLAGGEQYF. The CDR3 DNA reads TGTGCCAGCAGTTACTACCCTAGCTTGGCGGGGGGCGAGCAGTACTTC.

J is TRBJ2-1 and V is TRBV29-1; 12 bases are a match to TRBD2. CDR3 length: 17 amino acids. Germline loops: CDR1 SQVTM, CDR2 ANQGSEA. The junction had 10 bases not matched to a gene; V was cut back by 6 bases and J by 1 base. The DNA of the CDR3 is TGCAGCGTGGAACGGACTAGCGGGACCGGGTCCTACAATGAGCAGTTCTTC. Residues: CSVERTSGTGSYNEQFF.

The chain is built from TRBV6-2 or TRBV6-3 and TRBJ2-6; no firm D call. The V and J ends lost 2 bases and 4 bases respectively, with 12 bases between them. The germline V gene has CDR1 MNHEY and CDR2 SVGEGT. CDR3 size: 16 residues. The CDR3, as DNA: TGTGCCAGCAGTTACGCAGACAACGCAGGGGCCAACGTCCTGACTTTC. It specifies CASSYADNAGANVLTF.

V and J are TRBV4-2 and TRBJ1-4, with 10 bases fitting TRBD1. Germline-derived CDR1 and CDR2 are LGHNA and YNFKEQ. Trimming at V came to 0 bases and at J to 0 bases, leaving 4 bases not matched to a gene. There are 18 residues in the CDR3. The CDR3 region is CASSQEVGQGSTNEKLFF. Written as DNA, the CDR3 is TGTGCCAGCAGCCAAGAAGTGGGACAGGGGTCAACTAATGAAAAACTGTTTTTT.